The 25 T cell receptor beta chains listed next were all sequenced from one sample in a study of cytomegalovirus exposure and HLA in healthy donors. The PCR made use of 60 Vbeta and 13 Jbeta primers. Sequencing was performed with immunoSEQ multiplex PCR; in TCRdb, only in-frame clones are kept and a portion is missing. In the table there are 150,000 to 200,000 clones, about 80% of which are singletons. The source material was PBMCs. These receptor sequences come from a man between 18 and 29 years old in good health and CMV-seropositive.

V is TRBV7-8 and J is TRBJ1-4; the D gene is possibly TRBD1 (5 bases). V was pared by 1 base and J by 5 bases, with 11 bases between. The CDR3 extends over 15 amino acids. In germline, CDR1 is SGHVS, CDR2 FQNEAQ. CDR3 coding DNA: TGTGCCAGCAGCTTAGTGGCAGGGTGGAATGAAAAACTGTTTTTT. Encoded protein: CASSLVAGWNEKLFF.

The V and J genes are TRBV14 and TRBJ1-5; TRBD1 is a possible D gene (5 bases). This CDR3 is 16 amino acids long. CDR1 and CDR2 (germline): SGHDN, FVKESK. Trimming removed 1 base at V and 6 bases at J, with 16 bases between. In DNA form, the CDR3 reads TGTGCCAGCAGCCAAGGGGCGACGGGGGAAGGTCAGCCCCAGCATTTT. Translated, it gives CASSQGATGEGQPQHF.

The chain employs TRBV9 and TRBJ1-1, with 9 bases aligning to TRBD1. Per the germline V gene, CDR1 is SGDLS and CDR2 is YYNGEE. Trimming cost V 7 bases and J 8 bases; bases outside gene matches: 6. The CDR3 length is 12 residues. CDR3 coding DNA: TGTGCCAGCGCTTCGGGACAGGGAGAAGCTTTCTTT. Protein product: CASASGQGEAFF.

The V call is TRBV11-3, the J call TRBJ1-1; D remains unclear. Per the germline V gene, CDR1 is SGHNT and CDR2 is YENEEA. V was pared by 3 bases and J by 3 bases, with 8 bases between. This CDR3 has 13 amino acids. For the CDR3, the DNA is TGTGCCAGCAGCTTTGGGCAGTACACTGAAGCTTTCTTT. Encoded protein: CASSFGQYTEAFF.

This clone has just a few counts. The chain joins TRBV7-6 to TRBJ2-2, with TRBD2 matching over 11 bases. The junction had 6 bases not matched to a gene; V was cut back by 5 bases and J by 4 bases. Germline V gene data show CDR1 as SGHVS and CDR2 as FNYEAQ. The CDR3 totals 16 residues. For the CDR3, the DNA is TGTGCCAGCAGCGTGACTAGCGGGACGGCCACCGGGGAGCTGTTTTTT. It yields the protein CASSVTSGTATGELFF.

The rearrangement joins TRBV27 to TRBJ2-1; no firm D call. The CDR3 totals 14 residues. Trimming took off 0 bases at V and 10 bases at J, with 13 bases between the two ends. Germline V CDR1 and CDR2: MNHEY, SMNVEV (reference sequence). CDR3 in amino acids: CASSLSGVLGEQFF. The CDR3 DNA sequence: TGTGCCAGCAGTTTATCAGGTGTGCTCGGGGAGCAGTTCTTC.

This chain connects TRBV28 to TRBJ1-2, with 7 positions matching TRBD1. Trimming took 8 bases from V and 4 from J; bases not matched to a gene: 13. Germline V CDR1 and CDR2: MDHEN, SYDVKM. The CDR3 sequence is 15 residues long. CDR3 coding DNA: TGTGCCAGCCTTTCCATAACAGGGGTAGGCTATGGCTACACCTTC. Encoded protein: CASLSITGVGYGYTF.

The sample holds a few counts of this clone. The chain is built from TRBV5-6 and TRBJ2-1; TRBD2 aligns across 8 bases. Germline loops: CDR1 SGHDT, CDR2 YYEEEE. The CDR3 spans 15 residues. V trimming: 0 bases; J trimming: 3 bases; junction bases outside the gene matches: 2. The CDR3 DNA reads as TGTGCCAGCAGCTTGGTTACTAGCGGCTACAATGAGCAGTTCTTC. As protein: CASSLVTSGYNEQFF.

On this clone itself: At one of its ends the junction is not consistent with the germline gene, which may arise from a read error. The rearrangement links TRBV12-5 to TRBJ2-7; 7 nucleotides agree with TRBD1. Germline V gives CDR1 LGHNT, CDR2 FRNRAP. The CDR3 consists of 16 residues. The CDR3 region is CASDLGRQGDLYEQYF. The DNA for the CDR3 is TGTGCTAGTGATTTGGGCCGACAGGGAGACCTCTACGAGCAGTACTTC.

The CDR3 coding sequence is TGTGCCAGCAGTACCGGGACAGGCTTCAATCAGCCCCAGCATTTT. It is translated as CASSTGTGFNQPQHF. V usage is TRBV6-5 and J usage is TRBJ1-5; 8 nucleotides line up with TRBD1. The germline V gene has CDR1 MNHEY and CDR2 SVGAGI. The junction had 6 bases not matched to a gene; V was cut back by 5 bases and J by 3 bases. The CDR3 is made up of 15 amino acids.

V and J are TRBV4-3 and TRBJ2-1; weak D call: TRBD2 (6 bases). In germline, CDR1 is LGHNA, CDR2 YSLEER. The CDR3 spans 13 residues. The V end was cut by 0 bases, the J end by 10 bases, with 10 bases between. CDR3 sequence reads: CASSQDRRAEQFF. CDR3 DNA: TGCGCCAGCAGCCAAGATAGGAGGGCGGAGCAGTTCTTC.

The chain has TRBV19 and TRBJ2-2; 8 positions agree with TRBD1. Germline assignment: CDR1 LNHDA and CDR2 SQIVND (reference sequence). Losses at the gene ends were 6 bases for V and 2 bases for J; bases not matched to a gene: 5. The CDR3 totals 15 residues. Here the CDR3 DNA reads TGTGCCAGTAGCCCTGACAGGGGCAACACCGGGGAGCTGTTTTTT. Translating gives CASSPDRGNTGELFF. Complete variable domain (other parts from reference TRBV19 and TRBJ2-2): DGGITQSPKYLFRKEGQNVTLSCEQNLNHDAMYWYRQDPGQGLRLIYYSQIVNDFQKGDIAEGYSVSREKKESFPLTVTSAQKNPTAFYLCASSPDRGNTGELFFGEGSRLTVL.

This chain joins TRBV6-5 and TRBJ2-1; no clear D gene. Germline V gene data show CDR1 as MNHEY and CDR2 as SVGAGI. CDR3 length: 14 residues. Trimming pared 0 bases from V and 5 bases from J, leaving 8 bases between. For the CDR3, the DNA is TGTGCCAGCAGTTACTCGCGGCGGAACAATGAGCAGTTCTTC. Amino acids: CASSYSRRNNEQFF.

This chain connects TRBV5-6 to TRBJ1-1; 7 bases fit TRBD1. There are 15 residues in the CDR3. J was trimmed by 2 bases and V by 4 bases; bases with no gene match: 8. Looked up from germline, CDR1 is SGHDT and CDR2 is YYEEEE. CDR3 amino acids: CASSPLRQGNTEAFF. The CDR3 DNA sequence: TGTGCCAGCAGCCCCCTACGACAGGGTAACACTGAAGCTTTCTTT.

The chain carries TRBV7-9 and TRBJ2-1; weak D call: TRBD1 (5 bases). The V gene's germline CDR1 is SEHNR and CDR2 FQNEAQ (reference sequence). V lost 5 bases and J 9 bases, leaving 8 bases between the germline ends. This CDR3 is 11 amino acids long. CDR3 sequence: CASSMTVEQFF. CDR3 coding DNA: TGTGCCAGCAGCATGACAGTTGAGCAGTTCTTC.

Turning to this clone: At the DNA level, this CDR3 is encoded by other sequences in the same sample as well. The chain links TRBV21-1 to TRBJ2-7; the table's D call, TRBD2, has no DNA check behind it. TRBV21-1 is described as a pseudogene. The CDR3 extends over 15 amino acids. The CDR3 here is CASSKVVVSPVEQYF. CDR3 coding DNA: TGTGCCAGCAGCAAAGTGGTAGTATCTCCTGTCGAGCAGTACTTC.

V gene TRBV10-3 combines with J gene TRBJ1-1, with D possibly matching TRBD1 (5 bases). V shed 2 bases and J shed 0 bases, with 13 bases lying between them. Germline V gene lookup returns CDR1 ENHRY and CDR2 SYGVKD. The CDR3 has 16 amino acids. The CDR3 is CAISESLRGLNTEAFF. The DNA for the CDR3 is TGTGCCATCAGTGAGAGTCTTAGGGGCCTGAACACTGAAGCTTTCTTT.

The rearrangement uses TRBV19 and TRBJ2-7, with no clear D. The germline CDR1 and CDR2 sequences are LNHDA and SQIVND (reference sequence). V was shortened by 5 bases and J by 3 bases, with 20 bases between the two germline ends. This CDR3 is 16 amino acids long. The CDR3, as DNA: TGTGCCAGTAGTCCCGACATGGGTGGGTTTCGCTACGAGCAGTACTTC. Translation: CASSPDMGGFRYEQYF.

The chain recombines TRBV7-9 with TRBJ2-5; D perhaps matches TRBD2 (6 bases). CDR3 length equals 14 residues. Trimming left V 5 bases short and J 4 bases short, with 14 bases between. Germline V gives CDR1 SEHNR, CDR2 FQNEAQ (reference sequence). The CDR3 here is CASSAVRGGETQYF. CDR3 nucleotide sequence: TGTGCCAGCAGCGCTGTGCGGGGAGGAGAGACCCAGTACTTC.

The chain links TRBV30 to TRBJ1-2; D perhaps matches TRBD1 (5 bases). In germline, CDR1 is GTSNPN, CDR2 SVGIG (reference sequence). V was cut by 5 bases and J by 6 bases, with 31 bases left in between. There are 18 residues in the CDR3. The CDR3 reads CAWAGLGLVPRVSDGYTF. The CDR3 region has the DNA TGTGCCTGGGCAGGCTTAGGATTGGTTCCCAGGGTCTCGGATGGCTACACCTTC. The full variable domain, rest sourced from reference TRBV30 and TRBJ1-2, is SQTIHQWPATLVQPVGSPLSLECTVEGTSNPNLYWYRQAAGRGLQLLFYSVGIGQISSEVPQNLSASRPQDRQFILSSKKLLLSDSGFYLCAWAGLGLVPRVSDGYTFGSGTRLTVV.

The CDR3 bases are TGTGCCAGCAGTGAATCTCCTGGACTAGCAGGCAATGAGCAGTTCTTC. This translates into CASSESPGLAGNEQFF. This rearrangement joins TRBV6-1 to TRBJ2-1, with 8 positions matching TRBD2. The CDR3 is made up of 16 amino acids. V was pared by 2 bases and J by 6 bases, with 9 bases of the junction left unmatched. Germline-derived CDR1 and CDR2 are MNHNS and SASEGT.

The V and J genes are TRBV10-3 and TRBJ2-1; no clear D. Germline CDR1 is ENHRY and CDR2 is SYGVKD. V dropped 3 bases and J dropped 7 bases, with 4 bases sitting between them. The CDR3 covers 11 residues. The CDR3 region has the DNA TGTGCCATCAGTGAACGGAATGAGCAGTTCTTC. Translation gives CAISERNEQFF.

The genes are TRBV4-3 and TRBJ2-1, with D possibly matching TRBD1 (5 bases). The germline CDR1 and CDR2 sequences are LGHNA and YSLEER. CDR3 size: 15 residues. Trimming took off 0 bases at V and 8 bases at J, with 14 bases between the two ends. The CDR3 region is CASSQDWAGIDEQFF. The CDR3, as DNA: TGCGCCAGCAGCCAAGATTGGGCAGGGATCGATGAGCAGTTCTTC.

The gene calls are TRBV6-5 and TRBJ1-2; no clear D. Looked up from germline, CDR1 is MNHEY and CDR2 is SVGAGI. This CDR3 comprises 15 residues. The V end lost 2 bases, the J end lost 4 bases, and 14 bases lay between the germline ends. The CDR3 coding sequence is TGTGCCAGCAGTTACGACGGAACAGCCTCCTATGGCTACACCTTC. As protein: CASSYDGTASYGYTF.

The chain combines TRBV19 with TRBJ1-1, with 7 bases fitting TRBD1. V trimming: 4 bases; J trimming: 5 bases; junction bases outside the gene matches: 16. This CDR3 spans 17 amino acids. Germline values: CDR1 LNHDA, CDR2 SQIVND (reference sequence). The CDR3 DNA reads as TGTGCCAGTAGTACCAGGACAGGACAGACCTTGAGTACTGAAGCTTTCTTT. This sequence encodes CASSTRTGQTLSTEAFF.